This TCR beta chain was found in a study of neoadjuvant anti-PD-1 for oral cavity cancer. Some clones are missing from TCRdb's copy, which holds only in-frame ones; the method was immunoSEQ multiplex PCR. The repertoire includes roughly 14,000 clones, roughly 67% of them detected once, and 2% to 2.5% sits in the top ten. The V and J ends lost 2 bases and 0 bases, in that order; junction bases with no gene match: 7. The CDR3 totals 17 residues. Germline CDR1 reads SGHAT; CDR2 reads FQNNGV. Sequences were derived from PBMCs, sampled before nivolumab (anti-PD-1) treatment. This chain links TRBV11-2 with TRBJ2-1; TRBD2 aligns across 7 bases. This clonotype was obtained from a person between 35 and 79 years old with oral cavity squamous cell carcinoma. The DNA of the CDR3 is TGTGCCAGCAGCTTACAAGAACTAGCGCTCTCCTACAATGAGCAGTTCTTC. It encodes CASSLQELALSYNEQFF.